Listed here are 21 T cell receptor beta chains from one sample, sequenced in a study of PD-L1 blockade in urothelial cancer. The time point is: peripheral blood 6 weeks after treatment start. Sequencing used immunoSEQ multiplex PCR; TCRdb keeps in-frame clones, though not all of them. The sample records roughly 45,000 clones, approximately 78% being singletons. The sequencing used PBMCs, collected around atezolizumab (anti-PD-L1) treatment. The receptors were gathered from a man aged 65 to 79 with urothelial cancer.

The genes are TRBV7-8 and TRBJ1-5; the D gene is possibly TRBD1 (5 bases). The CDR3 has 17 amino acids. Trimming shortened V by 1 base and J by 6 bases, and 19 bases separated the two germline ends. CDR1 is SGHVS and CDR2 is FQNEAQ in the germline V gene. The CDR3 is CASSLVQGGFEGQPQHF. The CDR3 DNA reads TGTGCCAGCAGCTTAGTGCAGGGTGGGTTCGAAGGTCAGCCCCAGCATTTT.

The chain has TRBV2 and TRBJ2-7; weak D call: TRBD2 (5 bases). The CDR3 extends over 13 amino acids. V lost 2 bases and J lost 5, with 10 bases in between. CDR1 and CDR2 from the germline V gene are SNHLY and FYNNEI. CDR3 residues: CASSESPGDEQYF. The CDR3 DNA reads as TGTGCCAGCAGTGAATCCCCCGGGGACGAGCAGTACTTC. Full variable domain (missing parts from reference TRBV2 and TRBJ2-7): EPEVTQTPSHQVTQMGQEVILRCVPISNHLYFYWYRQILGQKVEFLVSFYNNEISEKSEIFDDQFSVERPDGSNFTLKIRSTKLEDSAMYFCASSESPGDEQYFGPGTRLTVT.

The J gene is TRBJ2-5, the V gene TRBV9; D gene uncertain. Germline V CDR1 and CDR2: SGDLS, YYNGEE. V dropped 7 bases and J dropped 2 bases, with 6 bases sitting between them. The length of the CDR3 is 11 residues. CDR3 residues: CASGQQETQYF. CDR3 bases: TGTGCCAGCGGTCAGCAAGAGACCCAGTACTTC. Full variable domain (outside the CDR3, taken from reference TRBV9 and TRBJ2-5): DSGVTQTPKHLITATGQRVTLRCSPRSGDLSVYWYQQSLDQGLQFLIQYYNGEERAKGNILERFSAQQFPDLHSELNLSSLELGDSALYFCASGQQETQYFGPGTRLLVL.

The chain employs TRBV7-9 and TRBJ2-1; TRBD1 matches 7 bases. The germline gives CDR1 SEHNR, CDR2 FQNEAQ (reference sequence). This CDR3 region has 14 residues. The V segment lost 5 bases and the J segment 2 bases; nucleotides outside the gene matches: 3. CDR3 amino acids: CASSRQGTYNEQFF. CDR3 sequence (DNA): TGTGCCAGCAGCAGACAGGGAACCTACAATGAGCAGTTCTTC.

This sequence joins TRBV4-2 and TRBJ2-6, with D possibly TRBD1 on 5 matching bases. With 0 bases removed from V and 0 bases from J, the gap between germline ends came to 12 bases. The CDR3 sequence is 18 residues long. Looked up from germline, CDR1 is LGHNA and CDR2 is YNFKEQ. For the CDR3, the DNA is TGTGCCAGCAGCCAAGATAACGACAGCCCCTCTGGGGCCAACGTCCTGACTTTC. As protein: CASSQDNDSPSGANVLTF.

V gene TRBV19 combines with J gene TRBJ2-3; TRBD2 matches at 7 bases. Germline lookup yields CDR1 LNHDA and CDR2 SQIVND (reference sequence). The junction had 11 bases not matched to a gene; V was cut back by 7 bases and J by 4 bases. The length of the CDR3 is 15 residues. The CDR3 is CASMDAGVGPDTQYF. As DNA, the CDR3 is TGTGCCAGTATGGACGCGGGAGTAGGCCCAGATACGCAGTATTTT.

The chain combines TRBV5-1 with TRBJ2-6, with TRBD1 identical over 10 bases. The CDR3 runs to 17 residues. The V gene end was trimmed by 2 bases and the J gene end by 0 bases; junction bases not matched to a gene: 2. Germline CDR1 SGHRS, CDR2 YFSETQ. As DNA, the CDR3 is TGCGCCAGCAGCTTAGACAGGGGGCACTCTGGGGCCAACGTCCTGACTTTC. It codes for CASSLDRGHSGANVLTF.

DNA of the CDR3: TGTGCCAGCACCCCACGGACTAGCGGGAGTTCAGATACGCAGTATTTT. Protein sequence: CASTPRTSGSSDTQYF. V is TRBV7-9 and J is TRBJ2-3; 13 bases agree with TRBD2. The junction had 8 bases not matched to a gene; V was cut back by 7 bases and J by 4 bases. The length of the CDR3 is 16 residues. From germline, CDR1 is SEHNR and CDR2 FQNEAQ (reference sequence).

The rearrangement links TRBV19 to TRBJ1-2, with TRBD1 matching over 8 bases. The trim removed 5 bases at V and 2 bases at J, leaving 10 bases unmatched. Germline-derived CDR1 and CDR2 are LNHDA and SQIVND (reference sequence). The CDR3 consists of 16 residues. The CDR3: CASSLLWDRRNYGYTF. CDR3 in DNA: TGTGCCAGTAGTCTTCTTTGGGACAGGAGGAACTATGGCTACACCTTC.

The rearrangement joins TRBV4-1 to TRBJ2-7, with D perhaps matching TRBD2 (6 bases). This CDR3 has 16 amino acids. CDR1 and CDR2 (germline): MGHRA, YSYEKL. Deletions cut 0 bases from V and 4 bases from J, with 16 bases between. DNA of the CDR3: TGCGCCAGCAGCCAAGAGGATCACTGGAGCGGGTACGAGCAGTACTTC. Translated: CASSQEDHWSGYEQYF.

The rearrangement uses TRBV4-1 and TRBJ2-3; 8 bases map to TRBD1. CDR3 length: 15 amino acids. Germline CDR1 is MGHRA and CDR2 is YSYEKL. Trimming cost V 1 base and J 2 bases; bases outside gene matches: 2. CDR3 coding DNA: TGCGCCAGCAGCCAAGGGGACAGGTACACAGATACGCAGTATTTT. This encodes CASSQGDRYTDTQYF.

CDR3 in amino acids: CASSSGTGVNTIYF. In nucleotides, the CDR3 is TGTGCCAGCAGCTCCGGGACAGGGGTAAACACCATATATTTT. The rearrangement uses TRBV7-9 and TRBJ1-3; 10 positions agree with TRBD1. This CDR3 region has 14 residues. Germline trimming cut 4 bases from V and 6 bases from J; bases unmatched to any gene: 3. Germline-derived CDR1 and CDR2 are SEHNR and FQNEAQ (reference sequence).

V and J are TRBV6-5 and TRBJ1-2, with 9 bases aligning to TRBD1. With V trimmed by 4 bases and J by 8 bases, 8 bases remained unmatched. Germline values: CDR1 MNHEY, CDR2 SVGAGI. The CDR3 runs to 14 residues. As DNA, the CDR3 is TGTGCCAGCAGTTCGGGGACAGGGCGGAGCGGCTACACCTTC. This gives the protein CASSSGTGRSGYTF.

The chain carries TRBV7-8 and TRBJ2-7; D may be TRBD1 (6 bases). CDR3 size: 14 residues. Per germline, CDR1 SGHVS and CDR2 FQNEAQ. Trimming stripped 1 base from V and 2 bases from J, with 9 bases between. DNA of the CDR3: TGTGCCAGCAGCTTAGGCCGGACAGCCTACGAGCAGTACTTC. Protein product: CASSLGRTAYEQYF.

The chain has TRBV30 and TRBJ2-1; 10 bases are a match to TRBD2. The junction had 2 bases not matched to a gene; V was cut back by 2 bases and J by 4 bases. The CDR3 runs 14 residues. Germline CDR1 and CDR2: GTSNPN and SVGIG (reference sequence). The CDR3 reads CAWSLLAGYNEQFF. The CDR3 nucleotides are TGTGCCTGGAGTCTACTAGCGGGATACAATGAGCAGTTCTTC.

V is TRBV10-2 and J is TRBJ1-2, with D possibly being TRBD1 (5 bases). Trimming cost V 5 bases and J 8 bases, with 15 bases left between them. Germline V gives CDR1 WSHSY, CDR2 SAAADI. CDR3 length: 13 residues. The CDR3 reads CASSPTGFSGYTF. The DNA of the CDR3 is TGCGCCAGCAGTCCTACAGGATTTTCCGGCTACACCTTC.

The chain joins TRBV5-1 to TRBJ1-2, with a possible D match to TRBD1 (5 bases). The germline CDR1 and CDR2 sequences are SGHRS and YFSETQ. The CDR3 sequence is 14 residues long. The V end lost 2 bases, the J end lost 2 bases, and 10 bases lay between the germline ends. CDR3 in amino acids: CASSLGETNYGYTF. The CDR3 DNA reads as TGCGCCAGCAGCTTAGGGGAAACGAACTATGGCTACACCTTC.

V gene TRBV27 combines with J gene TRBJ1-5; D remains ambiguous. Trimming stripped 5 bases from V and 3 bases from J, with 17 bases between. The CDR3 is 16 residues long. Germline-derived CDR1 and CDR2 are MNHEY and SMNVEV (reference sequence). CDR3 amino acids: CASSPGSGSYNQPQHF. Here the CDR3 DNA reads TGTGCCAGCAGTCCGGGTTCGGGGTCCTACAATCAGCCCCAGCATTTT.

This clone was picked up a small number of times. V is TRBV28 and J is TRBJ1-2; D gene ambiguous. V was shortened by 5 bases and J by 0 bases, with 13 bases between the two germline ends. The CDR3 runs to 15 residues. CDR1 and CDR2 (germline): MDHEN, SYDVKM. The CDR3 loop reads CASSPFGPSNYGYTF. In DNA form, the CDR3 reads TGTGCCAGCAGTCCATTTGGGCCATCTAACTATGGCTACACCTTC.

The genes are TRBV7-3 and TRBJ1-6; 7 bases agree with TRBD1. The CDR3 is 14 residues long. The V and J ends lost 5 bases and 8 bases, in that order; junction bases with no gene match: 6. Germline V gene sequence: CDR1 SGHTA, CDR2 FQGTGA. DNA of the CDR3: TGTGCCAGCAGCGCTACAGGGGAGGATTCACCCCTCCACTTT. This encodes CASSATGEDSPLHF. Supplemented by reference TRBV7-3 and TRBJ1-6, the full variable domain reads GAGVSQTPSNKVTEKGKYVELRCDPISGHTALYWYRQSLGQGPEFLIYFQGTGAADDSGLPNDRFFAVRPEGSVSTLKIQRTERGDSAVYLCASSATGEDSPLHFGNGTRLTVT.

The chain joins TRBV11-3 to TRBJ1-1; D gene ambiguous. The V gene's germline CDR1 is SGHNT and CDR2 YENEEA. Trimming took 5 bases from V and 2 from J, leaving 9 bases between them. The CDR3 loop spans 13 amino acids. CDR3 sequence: CASSLRFNTEAFF. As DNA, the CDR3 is TGTGCCAGCAGCCTCAGGTTTAACACTGAAGCTTTCTTT.